This T cell receptor (beta chain) was recorded in a study of blood T cell repertoires in COVID-19. Clones were sequenced by immunoSEQ multiplex PCR, and TCRdb holds only the in-frame ones, with some missing. Found here are roughly 100,000 clones, 85% to 90% of them singletons; the top ten hold approximately 30%. The sequence derives from a woman over 75 with acute or convalescent COVID-19. Sequenced input: peripheral blood.

The CDR3 coding sequence is TGTGCCAGCAGTTACTCGAACCGGGACAGAAGGTTCTTC. Amino acid sequence: CASSYSNRDRRFF. V gene TRBV6-6 combines with J gene TRBJ2-1, with TRBD1 matching 7 bases. This CDR3 spans 13 amino acids. Germline CDR1 MNHNY, CDR2 SVGAGI (reference sequence). V shed 0 bases, J shed 15 bases, and the junction held 8 bases outside the gene matches.